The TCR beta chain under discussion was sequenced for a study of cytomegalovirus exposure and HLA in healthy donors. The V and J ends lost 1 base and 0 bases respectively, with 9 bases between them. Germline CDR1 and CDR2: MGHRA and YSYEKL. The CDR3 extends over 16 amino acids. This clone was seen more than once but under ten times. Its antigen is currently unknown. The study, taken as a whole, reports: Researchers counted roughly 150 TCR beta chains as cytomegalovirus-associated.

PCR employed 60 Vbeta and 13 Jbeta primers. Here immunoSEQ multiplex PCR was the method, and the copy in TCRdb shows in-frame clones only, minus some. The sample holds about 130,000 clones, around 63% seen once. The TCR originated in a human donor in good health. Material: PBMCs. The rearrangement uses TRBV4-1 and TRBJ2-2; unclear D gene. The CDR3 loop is CASSQAPSANTGELFF. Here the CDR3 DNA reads TGCGCCAGCAGCCAAGCTCCCAGTGCGAACACCGGGGAGCTGTTTTTT.